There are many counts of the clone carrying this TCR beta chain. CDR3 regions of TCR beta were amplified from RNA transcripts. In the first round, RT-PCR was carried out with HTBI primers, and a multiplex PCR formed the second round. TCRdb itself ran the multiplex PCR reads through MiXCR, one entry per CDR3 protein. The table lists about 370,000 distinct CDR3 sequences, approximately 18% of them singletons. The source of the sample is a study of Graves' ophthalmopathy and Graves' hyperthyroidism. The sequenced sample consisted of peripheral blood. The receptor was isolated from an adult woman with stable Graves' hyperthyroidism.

The CDR3 coding sequence is TGTGCCAGCAGCTCTCCAGGACAGTTATTGGTCGAGCAGTACTTC. This sequence encodes CASSSPGQLLVEQYF. V and J are TRBV7-2 and TRBJ2-7; a weak D match, TRBD1 (6 bases). Germline assignment: CDR1 SGHTA and CDR2 FQGNSA. This CDR3 spans 15 amino acids. The germline V and J ends were trimmed by 4 bases and 6 bases, with 19 bases remaining between them.